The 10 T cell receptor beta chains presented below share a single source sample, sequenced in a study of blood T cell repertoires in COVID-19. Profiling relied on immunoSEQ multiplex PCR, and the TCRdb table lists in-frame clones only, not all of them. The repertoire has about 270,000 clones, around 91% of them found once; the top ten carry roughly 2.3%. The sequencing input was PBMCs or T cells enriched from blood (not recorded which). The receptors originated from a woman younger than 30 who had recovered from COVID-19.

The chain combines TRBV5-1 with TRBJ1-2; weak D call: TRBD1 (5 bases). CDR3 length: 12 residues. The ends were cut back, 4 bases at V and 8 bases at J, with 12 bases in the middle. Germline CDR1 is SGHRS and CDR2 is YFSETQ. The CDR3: CASSQTTEGYTF. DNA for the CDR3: TGCGCCAGCAGCCAGACGACAGAGGGCTACACCTTC.

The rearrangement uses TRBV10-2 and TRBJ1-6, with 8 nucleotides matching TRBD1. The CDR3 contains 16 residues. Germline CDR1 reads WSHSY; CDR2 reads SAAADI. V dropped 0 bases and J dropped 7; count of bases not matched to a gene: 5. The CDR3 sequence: CASSESRGTGNSPLHF. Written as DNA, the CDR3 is TGCGCCAGCAGTGAGTCGAGGGGGACAGGAAATTCACCCCTCCACTTT.

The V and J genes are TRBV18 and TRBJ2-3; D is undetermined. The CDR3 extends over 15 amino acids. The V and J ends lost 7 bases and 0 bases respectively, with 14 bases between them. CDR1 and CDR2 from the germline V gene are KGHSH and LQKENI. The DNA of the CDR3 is TGTGCCAGCTTATTCGAGGAACGTAGCACAGATACGCAGTATTTT. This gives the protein CASLFEERSTDTQYF.

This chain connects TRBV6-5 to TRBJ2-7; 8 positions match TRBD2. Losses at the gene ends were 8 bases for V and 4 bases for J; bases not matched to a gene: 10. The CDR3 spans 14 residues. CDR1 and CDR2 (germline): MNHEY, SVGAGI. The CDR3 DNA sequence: TGTGCCAGCCTGCTAAGCCTAGCGGGTTACGAGCAGTACTTC. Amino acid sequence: CASLLSLAGYEQYF.

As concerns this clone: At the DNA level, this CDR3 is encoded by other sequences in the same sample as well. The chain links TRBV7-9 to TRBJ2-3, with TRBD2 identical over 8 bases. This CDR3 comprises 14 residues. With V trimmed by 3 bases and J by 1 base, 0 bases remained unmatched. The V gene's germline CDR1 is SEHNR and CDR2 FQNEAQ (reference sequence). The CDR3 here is CASSFSGGTDTQYF. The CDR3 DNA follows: TGTGCCAGCAGCTTTAGCGGGGGCACAGATACGCAGTATTTT.

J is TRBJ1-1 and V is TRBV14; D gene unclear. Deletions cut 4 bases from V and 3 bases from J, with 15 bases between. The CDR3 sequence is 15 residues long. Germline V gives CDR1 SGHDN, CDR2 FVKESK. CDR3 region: CASSRHRGSHTEAFF. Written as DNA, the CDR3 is TGTGCCAGCAGCCGCCACAGAGGGAGCCACACTGAAGCTTTCTTT.

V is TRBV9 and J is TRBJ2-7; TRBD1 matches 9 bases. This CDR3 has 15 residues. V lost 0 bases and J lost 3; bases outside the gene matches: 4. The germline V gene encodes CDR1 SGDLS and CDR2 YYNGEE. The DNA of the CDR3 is TGTGCCAGCAGCGTAGAGGGGACAGGGCTCTACGAGCAGTACTTC. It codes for CASSVEGTGLYEQYF.

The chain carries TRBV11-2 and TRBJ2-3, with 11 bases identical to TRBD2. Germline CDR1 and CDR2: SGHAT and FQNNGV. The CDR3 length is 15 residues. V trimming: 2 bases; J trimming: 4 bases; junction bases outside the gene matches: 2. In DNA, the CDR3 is TGTGCCAGCAGCTTATTTAGCGGGGGGGCAGATACGCAGTATTTT. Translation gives CASSLFSGGADTQYF.

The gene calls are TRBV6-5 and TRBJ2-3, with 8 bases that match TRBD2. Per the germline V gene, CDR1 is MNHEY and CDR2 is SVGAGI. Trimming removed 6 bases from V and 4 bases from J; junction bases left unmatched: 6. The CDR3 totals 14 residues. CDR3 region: CASSVIGGADTQYF. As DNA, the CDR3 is TGTGCCAGCAGCGTTATCGGGGGGGCAGATACGCAGTATTTT.

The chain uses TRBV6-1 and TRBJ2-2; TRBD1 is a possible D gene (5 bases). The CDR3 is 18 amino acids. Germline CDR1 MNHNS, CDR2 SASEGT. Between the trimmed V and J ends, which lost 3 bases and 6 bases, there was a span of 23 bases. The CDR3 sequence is CASSDNSIRVFLAGELFF. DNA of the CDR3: TGTGCCAGCAGTGACAATTCAATCAGGGTATTTCTAGCCGGGGAGCTGTTTTTT.